This T cell receptor beta chain was found in a study of shared clonotypes between healthy human individuals. The count of this clone is one. Every donor, a Caucasian adult, lived in Nashville, Tennessee. Replicate PCRs run on sorted subsets employed approximately 0.2 ug DNA, about 27,000 T cell genomes. Repertoires were generated with immunoSEQ multiplex PCR, while TCRdb's copy carries only in-frame clones and drops some. This table holds more than 150,000 clones, around 63% found once. Germline CDR1 and CDR2: MDHEN and SYDVKM. The CDR3 length is 14 residues. V dropped 1 base and J dropped 5 bases, with 9 bases sitting between them.

The chain carries TRBV28 and TRBJ1-5, with a tentative D call TRBD1 (5 bases). The clonotype was recovered from a young man in good health. The specimen was memory CD4+ T cells sorted from blood. The subset here: CD45RA-negative fraction. CDR3 amino acids: CASSLSLGHQPQHF. As DNA, the CDR3 is TGTGCCAGCAGTTTATCTCTGGGGCATCAGCCCCAGCATTTT.